The clone carrying this TCR beta chain was recorded many times. The data originate from a study of neurological immune-mediated disorders. CDR3 size: 15 residues. From germline, CDR1 is SGHKS and CDR2 YYEKEE (reference sequence). Trimming cost V 1 base and J 7 bases; bases outside gene matches: 6. The method for making cDNA was 5'RACE, and it used 10-nucleotide random UMIs. In TCRdb, the 5' RACE reads were re-called with MiXCR into one record per CDR3 protein. This repertoire shows some 43,000 distinct CDR3 sequences, roughly 2.5% found once; its top ten account for 9.5% to 15%. Unsorted libraries were prepared from 2 million PBMCs that had been stored at -80 C.

The source of this sequence is a man aged 25-45 years with multiple sclerosis. The chain uses TRBV5-5 and TRBJ2-1; 9 positions match TRBD2. The sequencing sample was made of PBMCs. The CDR3 DNA reads TGTGCCAGCAGCTTGTTGGGACTAGCCGATAATGAGCAGTTCTTC. Translating it yields CASSLLGLADNEQFF. Variable domain in full (rest from reference TRBV5-5 and TRBJ2-1): DAGVTQSPTHLIKTRGQQVTLRCSPISGHKSVSWYQQVLGQGPQFIFQYYEKEERGRGNFPDRFSARQFPNYSSELNVNALLLGDSALYLCASSLLGLADNEQFFGPGTRLTVL.